One sample yielded the 8 T cell receptor beta chains listed below, sequenced in a study of blood T cell repertoires in COVID-19. Measured with immunoSEQ multiplex PCR; TCRdb has only the in-frame clones, and not every one. The table includes roughly 220,000 clones, roughly 86% detected once. The sequenced sample consisted of peripheral blood. Receptors originate from a woman aged 50 to 65 with COVID-19, enrolled during active disease.

This chain links TRBV27 with TRBJ1-2, with 8 nucleotides matching TRBD1. The CDR3 is 14 amino acids. The germline V gene encodes CDR1 MNHEY and CDR2 SMNVEV (reference sequence). V lost 5 bases and J lost 0; bases outside the gene matches: 2. CDR3 DNA sequence: TGTGCCAGCAGTAGACAGGGGACTAACTATGGCTACACCTTC. Protein sequence: CASSRQGTNYGYTF.

The genes are TRBV14 and TRBJ1-2; D is unclear. The CDR3 loop spans 13 amino acids. Germline V CDR1 and CDR2: SGHDN, FVKESK. Trimming took off 0 bases at V and 8 bases at J, with 10 bases between the two ends. In DNA, the CDR3 is TGTGCCAGCAGCCAAGATCTAATAAGAGGCTACACCTTC. Its protein product is CASSQDLIRGYTF.

This clone was counted only a few times. This rearrangement joins TRBV5-1 to TRBJ2-5; 7 positions match TRBD2. Per the germline V gene, CDR1 is SGHRS and CDR2 is YFSETQ. V trimming: 3 bases; J trimming: 0 bases; junction bases outside the gene matches: 8. This CDR3 has 16 amino acids. The CDR3 spells CASSSAREGNQETQYF. CDR3 sequence (DNA): TGCGCCAGCAGCTCGGCGAGGGAGGGGAACCAAGAGACCCAGTACTTC.

V usage is TRBV2 and J usage is TRBJ1-6; maybe TRBD1 (5 bases). Trimming pared 7 bases from V and 7 bases from J, leaving 8 bases between. The CDR3 is 12 amino acids. Germline values: CDR1 SNHLY, CDR2 FYNNEI. The CDR3 reads CASIQENSPLHF. The CDR3 DNA reads as TGTGCCAGCATACAGGAGAATTCACCCCTCCACTTT.

This chain joins TRBV3-1 (or the pseudogene TRBV3-2) and TRBJ1-4; 9 bases fit TRBD1. J was trimmed by 5 bases and V by 4 bases; bases with no gene match: 5. CDR1 and CDR2 (germline): LGHDT, YNNKEL (reference sequence). The CDR3 runs 15 residues. CDR3 region: CASSPAGTGNEKLFF. The CDR3 region has the DNA TGTGCCAGCAGCCCAGCCGGGACAGGGAATGAAAAACTGTTTTTT.

The rearrangement links TRBV24-1 to TRBJ2-1; 8 nucleotides agree with TRBD2. The CDR3 runs to 20 residues. V dropped 4 bases and J dropped 2; count of bases not matched to a gene: 18. CDR1 KGHDR and CDR2 SFDVKD come from the germline V gene. The CDR3 coding sequence is TGTGCCACCAGTGAGACTAAACTCAGAGTCACGGGGGGGCCCTACAATGAGCAGTTCTTC. Protein: CATSETKLRVTGGPYNEQFF.

This clone has more than one count but fewer than ten. The CDR3, as DNA: TGTGCCAGCAGTACGACGTGGAGGGGTGGCGAGCAGTACTTC. Translating gives CASSTTWRGGEQYF. The genes are TRBV6-5 and TRBJ2-7; a possible D gene is TRBD2 (6 bases). Germline lookup yields CDR1 MNHEY and CDR2 SVGAGI. CDR3 length: 14 amino acids. V was trimmed by 5 bases and J by 6 bases, leaving 17 bases between them.

The genes are TRBV5-1 and TRBJ2-3, with 9 bases that match TRBD1. This CDR3 is built from 15 residues. Trimming cost V 4 bases and J 3 bases; bases outside gene matches: 6. Germline lookup yields CDR1 SGHRS and CDR2 YFSETQ. The CDR3 reads CASSTGTGSTDTQYF. The CDR3 region has the DNA TGCGCCAGCAGCACCGGGACAGGGAGTACAGATACGCAGTATTTT.